Listed below are T cell receptor beta chains from one sample, sequenced in a study of blood T cell repertoires in COVID-19. Measured with immunoSEQ multiplex PCR; TCRdb has only the in-frame clones, and not every one. The repertoire holds some 100,000 clones, with around 90% as singletons. Source material: peripheral blood. All receptors derive from a woman aged 55-70 years with acute or convalescent COVID-19. Both conserved end residues are part of each CDR3. A D gene is named only where the DNA matches it firmly. The size entry is marked missing in some rows and otherwise reads once, few, many or a size class.

CDR3 DNA | CDR3 protein | D gene | J gene | CDR3 length | clone size | V gene
TGTGCCAGCAGTCCGAGACTAGGTCTTCAGGACGAGCAGTACTTC | CASSPRLGLQDEQYF | . | TRBJ2-7 | 15 | . | TRBV27
TGCGCCAGCAGCTTGGGGAGCTCTGGGGCCAACGTCCTGACTTTC | CASSLGSSGANVLTF | . | TRBJ2-6 | 15 | . | TRBV5-1
TGTGCCAGCTCATCCCGTGATACGCAGTATTTT | CASSSRDTQYF | . | TRBJ2-3 | 11 | . | TRBV18
TGTGCCAGCAGTCTCGGGACAGGGGGACAAGGCTATGGCTACACCTTC | CASSLGTGGQGYGYTF | TRBD1 | TRBJ1-2 | 16 | few | TRBV27
TGTGCCACCAGGGCTGGACACCCGAACACTGAAGCTTTCTTT | CATRAGHPNTEAFF | . | TRBJ1-1 | 14 | . | TRBV24-1
TGTGCCAGCAGCCCACCTCTAGCGGGAGGTAGGAATGAGCAGTTCTTC | CASSPPLAGGRNEQFF | TRBD2 | TRBJ2-1 | 16 | . | TRBV5-4
TGCGCCAGCAGCTTCACGGGGGACTATGGCTACACCTTC | CASSFTGDYGYTF | . | TRBJ1-2 | 13 | . | TRBV5-1
TGTGCCAGCAAGGGACTAGCCTTCACAGATACGCAGTATTTT | CASKGLAFTDTQYF | TRBD2 | TRBJ2-3 | 14 | . | TRBV27
TGCAGTGCTAGTGCGGCTTTCTTT | CSASAAFF | . | TRBJ1-1 | 8 | once | TRBV20-1
TGTGCCAGCAGCCGGCTGACTAGCGGATACAATGAGCAGTTCTTC | CASSRLTSGYNEQFF | TRBD2 | TRBJ2-1 | 15 | . | TRBV14
TGTGCCTGGAGTCCTGTAGCGGGAGTTCGTGATACGCAGTATTTT | CAWSPVAGVRDTQYF | TRBD2 | TRBJ2-3 | 15 | . | TRBV30
TGTGCCAGCAGCCCAGGGGGAGAGGTCAACTATGGCTACACCTTC | CASSPGGEVNYGYTF | TRBD1 | TRBJ1-2 | 15 | . | TRBV28
TGCGCCAGCAGCCGACAGGGTACTAATGAAAAACTGTTTTTT | CASSRQGTNEKLFF | TRBD1 | TRBJ1-4 | 14 | . | TRBV5-1
TGTGCCAGCAGTCCCGGGACCCGGGAGACCTCACCCCTCCACTTT | CASSPGTRETSPLHF | . | TRBJ1-6 | 15 | . | TRBV6-5
TGTGCCAGCAGCGTAACGGGGGGGCCCACCGGGGAGCTGTTTTTT | CASSVTGGPTGELFF | TRBD2 | TRBJ2-2 | 15 | . | TRBV9
TGTGCCAGCAGCCTCGACACTTCCTACGAGCAGTACTTC | CASSLDTSYEQYF | . | TRBJ2-7 | 13 | . | TRBV2
TGTGCCAGCAGTTACATGCCGACAGGGGGTGATTCACCCCTCCACTTT | CASSYMPTGGDSPLHF | TRBD1 | TRBJ1-6 | 16 | . | TRBV6-5
TGTGCCAGCAGTTTCAGAGCGGGAGTCACGCAGTATTTT | CASSFRAGVTQYF | TRBD2 | TRBJ2-3 | 13 | . | TRBV28
TGTGCCAGCACGAGCATATATTTT | CASTSIYF | . | TRBJ1-3 | 8 | few | TRBV9
TGCAGCGTTGCCGTACAGGGAAGGTTTGCAACTAATGAAAAACTGTTTTTT | CSVAVQGRFATNEKLFF | . | TRBJ1-4 | 17 | . | TRBV29-1
TGTGCCAGCAGCGTAGGGGCAACTGGAAACACCATATATTTT | CASSVGATGNTIYF | . | TRBJ1-3 | 14 | . | TRBV9
TGCGCCAGCAGCCTCGCGTCAGTTGGACTAGCGGATGAGCAGTTCTTC | CASSLASVGLADEQFF | TRBD2 | TRBJ2-1 | 16 | . | TRBV5-1
TGTGCCTGGAGCCAACCGTTGCGGGTGAGGTCTGAAGCTTTCTTT | CAWSQPLRVRSEAFF | . | TRBJ1-1 | 15 | once | TRBV30
TGTGCCAGCTCCCCGACTAGCGGGGTCTACAATGAGCAGTTCTTC | CASSPTSGVYNEQFF | TRBD2 | TRBJ2-1 | 15 | . | TRBV18
TGTGCCAGCAGTGAATCGGTGGTTAGCAATCAGCCCCAGCATTTT | CASSESVVSNQPQHF | . | TRBJ1-5 | 15 | . | TRBV2
TGTGCCAGCAGCGTAAACTTAGTCGGAGACACTGAAGCTTTCTTT | CASSVNLVGDTEAFF | . | TRBJ1-1 | 15 | . | TRBV9
TGTGCCAGCATAGGGACAGGGAAGTACGAGCAGTACTTC | CASIGTGKYEQYF | TRBD1 | TRBJ2-7 | 13 | . | TRBV5-8
TGTGCCAGCAGTCCGGACAAGTGGCGGGGCTACACCTTC | CASSPDKWRGYTF | . | TRBJ1-2 | 13 | . | TRBV28
TGTGCCATCAGTGAGCCGACCTTGGCACAGGGTCTTCGCACTGAAGCTTTCTTT | CAISEPTLAQGLRTEAFF | . | TRBJ1-1 | 18 | . | TRBV10-3
TGTGCCAGCGCCAACCAAATCCCCCCTCCTAGCGGGATATACAATGAGCAGTTCTTC | CASANQIPPPSGIYNEQFF | TRBD2 | TRBJ2-1 | 19 | . | TRBV5-6
TGCGCCAGCAGCCCCGGGGGCGGGGGTACCCTCTACGAGCAGTACTTC | CASSPGGGGTLYEQYF | . | TRBJ2-7 | 16 | . | TRBV4-1
TGTGCCAGCAGGGCGGAAGCGGGGAGCGCTGAAGCTTTCTTT | CASRAEAGSAEAFF | . | TRBJ1-1 | 14 | . | TRBV6-5
TGCGCCAGCAGCTTGCAAGGGACTAGCGGGCCAACCGGGGAGCTGTTTTTT | CASSLQGTSGPTGELFF | TRBD2 | TRBJ2-2 | 17 | . | TRBV5-1
TGTGCCAGTAGTATAGTTCAAACAGGGTCACAGCCCCAGCATTTT | CASSIVQTGSQPQHF | . | TRBJ1-5 | 15 | . | TRBV19
TGTGCCAGTAGTATAGTATTCGGACAGGGAGGTCTTATAACTGAAGCTTTCTTT | CASSIVFGQGGLITEAFF | TRBD1 | TRBJ1-1 | 18 | . | TRBV19
TGTGCCAGCAAGCCGGGCGTAGGGGCCCACGAGCAGTACTTC | CASKPGVGAHEQYF | . | TRBJ2-7 | 14 | . | TRBV6-5
TGTGCCAGCAGTTTAGCGTCGCAAGAGACCCAGTACTTC | CASSLASQETQYF | . | TRBJ2-5 | 13 | . | TRBV12-3/TRBV12-4